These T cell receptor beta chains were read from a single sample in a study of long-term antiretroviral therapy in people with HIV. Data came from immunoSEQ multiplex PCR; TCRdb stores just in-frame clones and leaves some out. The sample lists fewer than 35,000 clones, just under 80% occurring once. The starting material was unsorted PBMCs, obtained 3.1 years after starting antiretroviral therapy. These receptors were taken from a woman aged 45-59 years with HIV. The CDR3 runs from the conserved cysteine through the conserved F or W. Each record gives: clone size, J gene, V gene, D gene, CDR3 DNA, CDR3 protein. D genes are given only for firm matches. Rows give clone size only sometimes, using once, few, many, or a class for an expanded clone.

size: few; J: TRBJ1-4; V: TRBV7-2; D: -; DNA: TGTGCCAGCAGCCGCGACAGGCATCCTAATGAAAAACTGTTTTTT; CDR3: CASSRDRHPNEKLFF
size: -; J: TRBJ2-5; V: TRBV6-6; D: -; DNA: TGTGCCAGCACCCGGATGAGGGGCTTGGAGACCCAGTACTTC; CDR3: CASTRMRGLETQYF
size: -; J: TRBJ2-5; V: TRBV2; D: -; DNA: TGTGCCAGCAGTATCCGGGGGGCCGGGGAGACCCAGTACTTC; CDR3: CASSIRGAGETQYF
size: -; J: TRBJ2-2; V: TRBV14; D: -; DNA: TGTGCCAGCAGCCAAGGGCACCCTACGAACACCGGGGAGCTGTTTTTT; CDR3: CASSQGHPTNTGELFF
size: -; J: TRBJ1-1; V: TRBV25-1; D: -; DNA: TGTGCCAGCAGTGACCCCTCCCCCGGGGCCGGGAGAGCTTTCTTT; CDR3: CASSDPSPGAGRAFF
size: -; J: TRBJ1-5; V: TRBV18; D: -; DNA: TGTGCCAGCTCAACAACGGGTTATAGCAATCAGCCCCAGCATTTT; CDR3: CASSTTGYSNQPQHF
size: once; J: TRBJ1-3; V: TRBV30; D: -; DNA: TGTGCCCTCGGACGTCTTTCCTCTGGAAACACCATATATTTT; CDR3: CALGRLSSGNTIYF
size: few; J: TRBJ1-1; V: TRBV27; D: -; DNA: TGTGCCAGCAGTTTATCAGGGGGGCGGGAGGCTTTCTTT; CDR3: CASSLSGGREAFF
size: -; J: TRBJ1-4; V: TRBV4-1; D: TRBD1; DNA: TGCGCCAGCAGCCAACAGGGACAGGGAGCCGCCGCTGAAAAACTGTTTTTT; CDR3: CASSQQGQGAAAEKLFF
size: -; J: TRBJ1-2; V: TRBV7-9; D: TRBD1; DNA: TGTGCCAGCAGCTTAGGACCGTGGGGACAGGGCTATGGCTACACCTTC; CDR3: CASSLGPWGQGYGYTF
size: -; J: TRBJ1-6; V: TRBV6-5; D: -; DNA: TGTGCCAGCAGTTACGGAAATTCACCCCTCCACTTT; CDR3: CASSYGNSPLHF
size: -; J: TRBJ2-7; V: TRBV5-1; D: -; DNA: TGCGCCAGCAGCTCCAACCCTACTTGGACCGATACCTACGAGCAGTACTTC; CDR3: CASSSNPTWTDTYEQYF
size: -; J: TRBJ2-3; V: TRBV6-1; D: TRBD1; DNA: TGTGCCAGCAGTTTGGGACAGGGACCTTCGGATACGCAGTATTTT; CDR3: CASSLGQGPSDTQYF
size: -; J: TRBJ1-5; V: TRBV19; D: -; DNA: TGTGCCAGTACTCCAGGTGGTGGGTATGGCAATCAGCCCCAGCATTTT; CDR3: CASTPGGGYGNQPQHF
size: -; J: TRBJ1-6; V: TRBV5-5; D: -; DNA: TGTGCCAGCAGCTGGGGGGCAGGGAATTCACCCCTCCACTTT; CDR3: CASSWGAGNSPLHF
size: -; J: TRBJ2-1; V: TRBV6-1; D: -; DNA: TGTGCCAGCAGTGAGTTACGTCAGCCTCTCTTGGGGGATGAGCAGTTCTTC; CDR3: CASSELRQPLLGDEQFF
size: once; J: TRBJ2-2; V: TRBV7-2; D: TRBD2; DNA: TGTGCCAGCAGCTTTGAACCCGGGGGGGCCACCGGGGAGCTGTTTTTT; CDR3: CASSFEPGGATGELFF
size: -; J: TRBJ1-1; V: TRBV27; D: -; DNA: TGTGCCAGCAGTTCCACAGAGAACACTGAAGCTTTCTTT; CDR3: CASSSTENTEAFF
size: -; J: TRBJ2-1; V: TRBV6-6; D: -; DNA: TGTGCCAGCAGGGACACCTACAATGAGCAGTTCTTC; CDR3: CASRDTYNEQFF
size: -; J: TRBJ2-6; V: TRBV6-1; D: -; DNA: TGTGCCAGCAGTGAATATTACCGGGCCTCCTCTGGGGCCAACGTCCTGACTTTC; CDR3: CASSEYYRASSGANVLTF
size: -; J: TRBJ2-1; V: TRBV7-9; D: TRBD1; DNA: TGTGCCAGCAGCGCGGGACAGGAGACAAACAATGAGCAGTTCTTC; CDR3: CASSAGQETNNEQFF
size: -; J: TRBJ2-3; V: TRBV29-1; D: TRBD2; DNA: TGCAGCGTTGGTAGCGGGGCCACAGATACGCAGTATTTT; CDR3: CSVGSGATDTQYF
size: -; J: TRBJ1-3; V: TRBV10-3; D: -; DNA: TGTGCCATCAGTGAGTCCCCGACGGTGATGTTTGATGGAAACACCATATATTTT; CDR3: CAISESPTVMFDGNTIYF
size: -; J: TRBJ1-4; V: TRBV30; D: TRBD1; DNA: TGTGCCTGGGCTCCCGGGACAGGGGTGAATGAAAAACTGTTTTTT; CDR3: CAWAPGTGVNEKLFF
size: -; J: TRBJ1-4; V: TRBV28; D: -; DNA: TGTGCCAGCAGTTTAGAACAGGGCCTTCTCCAAACTGAAAAACTGTTTTTT; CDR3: CASSLEQGLLQTEKLFF
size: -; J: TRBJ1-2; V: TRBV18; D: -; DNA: TGTGCCAGCTCACCACGGGGGGATGGCTACACCTTC; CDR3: CASSPRGDGYTF
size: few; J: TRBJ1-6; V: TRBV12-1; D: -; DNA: TGTGCCAGCAGGGCGGTCCGCGGCACTAATTCACCCCTCCACTTT; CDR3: CASRAVRGTNSPLHF
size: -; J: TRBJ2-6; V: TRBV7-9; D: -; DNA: TGTGCCAGCAGCTCGGTCAGTGGCCTGTCTGGGGCCAACGTCCTGACTTTC; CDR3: CASSSVSGLSGANVLTF
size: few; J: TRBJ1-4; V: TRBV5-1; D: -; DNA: TGCGCCAGCAGCTTGGGGCAGGGCGCAAATGAAAAACTGTTTTTT; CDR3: CASSLGQGANEKLFF
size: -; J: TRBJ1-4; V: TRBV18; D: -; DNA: TGTGCCAGCTCGGGCCAGGGTCAGGAAAAACTGTTTTTT; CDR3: CASSGQGQEKLFF
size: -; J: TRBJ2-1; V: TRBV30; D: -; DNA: TGTGCCTGGAGTATTACAAGCTCCTACAATGAGCAGTTCTTC; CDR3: CAWSITSSYNEQFF
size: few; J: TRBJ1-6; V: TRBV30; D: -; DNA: TGTGCCTGGAGTTTCTGGCAGGGTAATTCACCCCTCCACTTT; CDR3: CAWSFWQGNSPLHF
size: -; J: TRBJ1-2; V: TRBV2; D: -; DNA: TGTGCCAGCAGTCGCGGACAGTCGAACTATGGCTACACCTTC; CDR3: CASSRGQSNYGYTF
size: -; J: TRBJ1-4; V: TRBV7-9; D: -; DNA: TGTGCCAGCAGATTGGGACGGCTAACAACTAATGAAAAACTGTTTTTT; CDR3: CASRLGRLTTNEKLFF
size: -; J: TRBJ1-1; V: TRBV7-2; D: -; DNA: TGTGCCAGCAGGGAAGGACAGAACACTGAAGCTTTCTTT; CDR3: CASREGQNTEAFF
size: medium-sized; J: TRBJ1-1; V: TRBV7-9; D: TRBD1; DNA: TGTGCCAGCAGCTTAGCCCACGGACAGGTAGAAGCTTTCTTT; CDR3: CASSLAHGQVEAFF
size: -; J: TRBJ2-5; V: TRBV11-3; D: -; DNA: TGTGCCAGCAGCTTAGTACACTCTTTGGGGGAGACCCAGTACTTC; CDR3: CASSLVHSLGETQYF
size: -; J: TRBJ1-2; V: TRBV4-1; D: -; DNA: TGCGCCAGCAGCCAATCCCCCCAGGGGTCCTATGGCTACACCTTC; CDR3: CASSQSPQGSYGYTF
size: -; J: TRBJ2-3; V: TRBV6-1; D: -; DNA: TGTGCCAGCAGTAGGGATGTTGATAGTAATACGCAGTATTTT; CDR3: CASSRDVDSNTQYF
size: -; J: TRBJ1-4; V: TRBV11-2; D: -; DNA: TGTGCCAGCAGCTTAGACCCCCCTTCAAGGGTCCGGGAAAAACTGTTTTTT; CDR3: CASSLDPPSRVREKLFF
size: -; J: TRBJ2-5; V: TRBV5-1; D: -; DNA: TGCGCCAGCAGCCAGGGTAAAGAGACCCAGTACTTC; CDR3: CASSQGKETQYF
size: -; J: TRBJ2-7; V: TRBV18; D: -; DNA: TGTGCCAGCTCACCACCTGCACAGAACGAGCAGTACTTC; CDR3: CASSPPAQNEQYF
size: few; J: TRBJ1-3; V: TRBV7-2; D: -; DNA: TGTGCCAGCAGCCTTCAAGGATCGGGAAACACCATATATTTT; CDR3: CASSLQGSGNTIYF
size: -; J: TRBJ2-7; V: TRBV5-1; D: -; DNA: TGCGCCAGCAGCCAATCTTGGGGAAACTACGAGCAGTACTTC; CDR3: CASSQSWGNYEQYF
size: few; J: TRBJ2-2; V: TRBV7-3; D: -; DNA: TGTGCCAGCAGCAAGGAGGGGAGGACCGGGGAGCTGTTTTTT; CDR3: CASSKEGRTGELFF
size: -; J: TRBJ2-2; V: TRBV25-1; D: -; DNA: TGTGCCAGCACCAAATCAGGGACCCACACCGGGGAGCTGTTTTTT; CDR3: CASTKSGTHTGELFF
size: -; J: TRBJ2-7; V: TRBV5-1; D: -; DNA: TGCGCCAGCAGCGTTACCGCGGGTTCCTACGAGCAGTACTTC; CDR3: CASSVTAGSYEQYF
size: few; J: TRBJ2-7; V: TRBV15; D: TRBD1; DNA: TGTGCCACCAGCAGAGGCGCCGGGACAGGGACCGAGCAGTACTTC; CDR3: CATSRGAGTGTEQYF
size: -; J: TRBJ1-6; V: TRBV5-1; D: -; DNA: TGCGCCAGCAGCCCCGTGGTCGGGGGTGCACCCCTCCACTTT; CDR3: CASSPVVGGAPLHF
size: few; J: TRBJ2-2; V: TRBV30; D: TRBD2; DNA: TGTGCCTGGAGGCTCACTAGCGGGGTGGCCGGGGAGCTGTTTTTT; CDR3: CAWRLTSGVAGELFF
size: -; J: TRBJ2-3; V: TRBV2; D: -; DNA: TGTGCCAGCAGTGAGGTGGTAGCTAGCACAGATACGCAGTATTTT; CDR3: CASSEVVASTDTQYF
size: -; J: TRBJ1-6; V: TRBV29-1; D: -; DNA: TGCAGCGTTGGGGAGTTTTTTAATTCACCCCTCCACTTT; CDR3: CSVGEFFNSPLHF
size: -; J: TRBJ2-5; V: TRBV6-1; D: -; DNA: TGTGCCAGCAGTGAGGGGGGGCGTCGTGTCGAGACCCAGTACTTC; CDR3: CASSEGGRRVETQYF
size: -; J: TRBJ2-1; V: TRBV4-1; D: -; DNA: TGCGCCAGCAGCCTAGGGGGGGGCGACTTGGATGAGCAGTTCTTC; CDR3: CASSLGGGDLDEQFF
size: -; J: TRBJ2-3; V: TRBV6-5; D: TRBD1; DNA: TGTGCCAGCAGTTACGGATCTGGACAGGCCACAGATACGCAGTATTTT; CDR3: CASSYGSGQATDTQYF
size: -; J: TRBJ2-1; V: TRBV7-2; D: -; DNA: TGTGCCAGCAGCTTACGGGGCAATGAGCAGTTCTTC; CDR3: CASSLRGNEQFF
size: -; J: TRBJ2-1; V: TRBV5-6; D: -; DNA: TGTGCCAGCAGTTCTAGTCCCAATGAGCAGTTCTTC; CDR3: CASSSSPNEQFF
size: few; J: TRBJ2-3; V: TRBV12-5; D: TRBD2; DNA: TGTGCTAGTGGTCCGACTAGCGGGGCAACAGATACGCAGTATTTT; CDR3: CASGPTSGATDTQYF
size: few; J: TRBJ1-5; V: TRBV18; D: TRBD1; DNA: TGTGCCAGCTCAGCGACAGGGGATCCGTATCAGCCCCAGCATTTT; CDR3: CASSATGDPYQPQHF